This record looks at one T cell receptor beta chain sequence and its context. It lacks a known antigen. No base-level quality is on record; no much larger clone is a single base apart. The data stem from a study of shared clonotypes between healthy human individuals (dated by TCRdb to 2020 to 2022). Some background on the complete study: A few men and a couple of women, aged 18 to 49 years, made up the cohort. Per donor, three plates each were used for CD4 naive and CD4 memory, two for CD8 naive, and one for CD8 memory. To estimate repertoire size and how much clonotype sharing occurs between individuals, the study deeply sequenced the blood TCR repertoires of roughly 5 healthy adults. Different laboratories and diverse techniques were used to prepare libraries and sequence TCR repertoires, to increase sequencing depth and limit assay-specific biases. Per donor, leukapheresis produced somewhere between about 0.85 and 10 billion PBMCs.

Its CDR3 holds 14 amino acids, cysteine through phenylalanine. This entry keeps only the CDR3 DNA: 42 bases, framed from base 1. Relative to germline, V is 3 bases shorter and J is 5 bases shorter, with 13 bases between their ends. Based on the germline V gene, the CDR1 and CDR2 sequences are KGHSH and LQKENI. Healthy HIV-negative adults with no recently reported acute infections or vaccinations were included as donors. Only Caucasian adults living in Nashville, Tennessee, USA were represented among the donors. CD4+ T cells were enriched by magnetic negative selection; naive cells were then positively selected on CD45RA, and the negative fraction formed the memory subset. Blood was obtained by leukapheresis, after which PBMCs were separated by Ficoll-Histopaque density gradient centrifugation and cryopreserved in liquid nitrogen vapor phase. Analytical flow cytometry was used to check the purity and quantity of every magnetically sorted T cell population. Genomic DNA was isolated from each sorted fraction and quantified by UV absorbance on a Nanodrop 2000c.

Using the deep immunoSEQ assay, multiplex PCR amplified TCR CDR3 regions from genomic DNA. For each cell subset, the extracted genomic DNA was distributed evenly across all wells of several immunoSEQ 96-well plates, and each plate served as one replicate. For sorted subsets, 200 ng of genomic DNA, equivalent to around 30,000 T cell genomes, went into each replicate PCR. The purified libraries were quantified using a Qubit 3.0 fluorometer, sized with a Bioanalyzer 2100, and then quantified again using the KAPA Library Quantification kit. Each immunoSEQ 96-well plate was sequenced on its own single-read 150-cycle Illumina NextSeq 550 flow cell. The study's own analysis went as follows. Because the immunoSEQ output included only junctional sequences and no quality scores, the filtering could not be the same as the filtering used for full-length reads. To assign V/J genes and CDR3, sequences were annotated against IMGT germline references using PyIR, a Python wrapper for IgBLAST v1.9. Reads were filtered out if the reads had weak V/J assignments (E-value above 1e-6), no CDR3, stop codons, out-of-frame junctions, or ambiguous translated residues. A V3J clonotype was defined by an identical inferred V gene, J gene, and CDR3 amino acid sequence. Percentage overlap between repertoires was calculated by dividing the number of shared unique clonotypes by the size of the smaller repertoire. Richness of each repertoire was evaluated using RTK rarefaction, the Chao1 estimator, and Recon v2.1 estimates of unobserved clonotypes. Generation probabilities were computed with OLGA for all TCRbeta clonotypes obtained by the gDNA method from four donors. The source is immuneACCESS, and TCRdb retained only in-frame sequences with V and J called. Part of the clones is not carried over; for the studies checked, unresolved V genes explain less than half of this, and the remainder is unexplained. V and J calls and clone size are given by that table; D and trimming were obtained from the DNA. For this sample the table gives some 2.4 million clones, of which over 85% were detected only once. Together, the top ten hold 0.36% of the sample.

What the research found in general, with its limitations: Rarefaction of sorted-subset datasets indicated incomplete sequencing despite the large sequencing depth. Sharing across a handful of donors was observed for roughly 5% of naive CD4, about 3.2% of naive CD8, 2.3% of memory CD4, and around 0.42% of memory CD8 clonotypes. Pairwise subsampling indicated that sequencing depth was expected to affect the degree of clonotype sharing among donors. Sampling was limited to blood, and TCR repertoires in tissue likely differ from TCR repertoires in blood. The genetic and exposure-history diversity represented was limited by the small number of donors. Clonotypes shared by all four sorted-subset donors showed higher generation probabilities than non-shared clonotypes. Naive subsets generally had larger estimated clonotype richness than memory subsets.

The chain couples TRBV18 to TRBJ2-5, with the D gene call left open. Sequencing was performed on naive CD4+ T cells from PBMCs. This specimen's cell subset or site label, per the study, means: CD45RA+ positively selected. The TCR originated in a man between 18 and 35 years old in good health. Some clones in this sample may be carry-over from other donors' samples. The DNA sequence is as follows: TGTGCCAGCTCACCGAGGCTATCCGGGGAGACCCAGTACTTC. The resulting protein is CASSPRLSGETQYF.